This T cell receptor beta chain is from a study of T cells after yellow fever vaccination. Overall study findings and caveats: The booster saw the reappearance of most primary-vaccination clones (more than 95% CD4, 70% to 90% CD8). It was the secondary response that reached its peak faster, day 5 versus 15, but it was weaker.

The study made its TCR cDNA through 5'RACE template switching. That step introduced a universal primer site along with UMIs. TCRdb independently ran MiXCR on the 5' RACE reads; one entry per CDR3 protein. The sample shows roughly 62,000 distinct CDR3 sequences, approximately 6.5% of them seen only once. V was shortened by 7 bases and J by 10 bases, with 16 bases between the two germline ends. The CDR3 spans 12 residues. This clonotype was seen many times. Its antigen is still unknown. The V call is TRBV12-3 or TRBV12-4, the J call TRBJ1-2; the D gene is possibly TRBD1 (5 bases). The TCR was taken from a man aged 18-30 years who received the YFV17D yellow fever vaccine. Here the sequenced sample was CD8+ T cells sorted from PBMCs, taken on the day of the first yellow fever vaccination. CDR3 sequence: CASNWGTGDYTF. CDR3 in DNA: TGTGCCAGCAATTGGGGAACAGGAGACTACACCTTC.